The source of this T cell receptor (beta chain) is a study of T cells after yellow fever vaccination (dated by TCRdb to the late 2010s). About the investigation overall: The SMART-Seq v4 Ultra Low Input RNA kit was used to prepare libraries from fractions with low cell numbers. Two healthy male donors, one aged 18 to 29 and one aged 30 to 40 years, made up the cohort. Blood samples were taken at several timepoints before and after primary and secondary immunization, and bulk PBMC replicates and cell subsets were isolated. To follow T-cell clones before and after primary and booster YFV17D yellow fever vaccination, bulk TCR alpha and beta repertoires were sequenced over time. The full study reports these points: A small share of clonotypes occurred in both CD4 and CD8 compartments, likely arising from convergent recombination. After the booster, most clones that had expanded after primary vaccination were detected again (over 95% of CD4 and about 88% of CD8), suggesting broad maintenance of memory. Only a couple of donors were included in the study, so the extent to which the findings can be generalized is limited. The secondary T-cell response was found to be weaker but faster than the primary response, with a peak reached on day 5 rather than on day 15. FACS-sorted repertoires could contain abundant contaminating clonotypes from the bulk population, so computational filtering was required.

Remarks on this clonotype: Its antigen target is currently unknown. Base qualities are not provided; no much larger clone lies one nucleotide away.

CDR1 and CDR2, per the germline V gene, are SGDLS and YYNGEE. The CDR3 starts with the cysteine, ends with the phenylalanine, and has 16 residues. The read is trimmed to its CDR3 DNA, 48 bases read in frame from base 1. Trimming takes 3 bases off V and 5 bases off J; junction bases not matched to a gene: 8. The data were produced on an Illumina NovaSeq 6000. TCR cDNA was synthesized by 5'RACE template switching, through which a universal primer site and unique molecular identifiers were introduced. Priming of cDNA synthesis was performed from both the TCR alpha and TCR beta constant segments. Library amplification involved two PCR steps, and the second step added sample barcodes and sequencing adapters. Libraries were sequenced on Illumina HiSeq 2500 (2x100 bp) or NovaSeq (2x150 bp). As for the authors' bioinformatics: MIGEC was used to demultiplex reads and collapse the reads into UMI consensus sequences, and MiXCR was used for V(D)J alignment. Vaccine-responding clonotypes were defined with edgeR using replicate PBMC samples, requiring FDR below 0.01 and a log2 fold change above 5 up to day 15. Bulk clonotypes were assigned CD4 or CD8 identity according to which sequenced CD4 or CD8 repertoire held them at higher abundance. TCRdb took the public reads, trimmed them with fastp at Q25, ran MiXCR for clone calling and kept in-frame beta chains. For every CDR3 protein sequence, its rows merge into one entry that carries the most common genes and DNA. These V and J calls originate from TCRdb's pipeline instead of the authors' own analysis. The sample has 300,000 or so distinct CDR3 sequences on record, 7.5% to 9% of them singletons. The leading ten clones occupy 3% to 3.5% of the sample.

In light of the paper, this sample's treatment or condition label describes: live attenuated yellow fever vaccine strain. PBMCs were isolated from peripheral blood using a standard Ficoll-Paque protocol. CD4 and CD8 T-cell fractions were isolated with Dynabeads CD4 and CD8 positive selection kits. RNA was extracted with TriZol from bulk PBMCs, CD4 and CD8 fractions, and dextramer-positive and dextramer-negative fractions. The chain joins TRBV9 to TRBJ2-5, with 12 central nucleotides matching TRBD2. This material consisted of CD4+ T cells sorted from PBMCs, taken 5 days after the yellow fever booster vaccination. The receptor's source is a man aged 18 to 35 who received the YFV17D yellow fever vaccine. The encoded CDR3 is CASSDRLAGVQETQYF. The DNA sequence reads TGTGCCAGCAGCGACCGACTAGCGGGGGTCCAGGAGACCCAGTACTTC.